This paragraph covers one TCR beta chain sequence. The antigen remains undetermined. Researchers ran the PCR with 60 Vbeta and 13 Jbeta primers. Assay used: immunoSEQ multiplex PCR; TCRdb lists only in-frame clones, some missing. Found here are 150,000 to 200,000 clones; the top ten clones hold under 2.5%. This entry belongs to a study of cytomegalovirus exposure and HLA in healthy donors. General observations from the study: Earlier analysis looked at TCR beta V segments, and most were productive about 87% or about 30% of the time. Later analysis suggested most CMV-associated TCR beta chains were HLA-restricted.

Germline CDR1 and CDR2: SGHNT and YYREEE (reference sequence). Trimming removed 3 bases from V and 3 bases from J; junction bases left unmatched: 5. This CDR3 spans 15 amino acids. The receptor comes from a man under 40 in good health and CMV-seronegative. The V call is TRBV5-4, the J call TRBJ1-1; 10 bases are shared with TRBD1. Sequenced sample: PBMCs. CDR3 in DNA: TGTGCCAGCAGCTCCTCGGGACAGGGGTACACTGAAGCTTTCTTT. This sequence encodes CASSSSGQGYTEAFF.